This entry lists 24 T cell receptor beta chains sequenced from one sample in a study of cytomegalovirus exposure and HLA in healthy donors (dated 2017 in TCRdb). The library was produced with the immunoSEQ multiplex PCR assay. For the multiplex PCR, a mixture combining 60 forward primers for TCR Vbeta segments and 13 reverse primers for TCR Jbeta segments was used. TCRdb took over this immuneACCESS table, retaining in-frame rearrangements with V and J assigned. Such tables are incomplete; in checked studies, under half of the missing clones stem from an unresolved V gene, and the remainder is unexplained. In all, the sample holds over 150,000 clones, and under 80% of those were seen once. Jointly, the top ten make up more than 4% of the sample. The sample taken for sequencing was PBMCs. These receptors were taken from a man in his thirties or forties in good health and CMV-seropositive.

Notes on this clone: A junction end diverges from the germline sequence, so it may reflect a read error. The rearrangement uses TRBV9 and TRBJ1-2; possible D gene TRBD1, 6 bases. The CDR3 covers 16 residues. Per germline, CDR1 SGDLS and CDR2 YYNGEE. Here the CDR3 reads CASSDGTWEGNYDYTF. DNA for the CDR3: TGTGCCAGCAGCGACGGGACATGGGAGGGTAACTATGACTACACCTTC.

This clone was counted a single time. The V and J genes are TRBV28 and TRBJ1-2, with D perhaps matching TRBD1 (5 bases). This CDR3 spans 12 amino acids. The V gene lost 10 bases and the J gene lost 4 bases, with 13 bases spanning the gap. Germline CDR1 is MDHEN and CDR2 is SYDVKM. In nucleotides, the CDR3 is TGTGCCACCGTGGACAAGCCCTATGGCTACACCTTC. Amino acid sequence: CATVDKPYGYTF.

V usage is TRBV5-4 and J usage is TRBJ2-7; possibly TRBD1 for D (5 bases). This CDR3 is 14 amino acids long. V lost 4 bases and J lost 2, with 13 bases in between. Germline V CDR1 and CDR2: SGHNT, YYREEE (reference sequence). In nucleotides, the CDR3 is TGTGCCAGCAGCCAGGCGGCCAGGGCCTACGAGCAGTACTTC. This translates into CASSQAARAYEQYF. The full variable domain, with the rest looked up from reference TRBV5-4 and TRBJ2-7, is ETGVTQSPTHLIKTRGQQVTLRCSSQSGHNTVSWYQQALGQGPQFIFQYYREEENGRGNFPPRFSGLQFPNYSSELNVNALELDDSALYLCASSQAARAYEQYFGPGTRLTVT.

V gene TRBV27 combines with J gene TRBJ1-6, with unresolved D. The CDR3 is 12 amino acids. The V end was cut by 3 bases, the J end by 7 bases, with 4 bases between. Germline loops: CDR1 MNHEY, CDR2 SMNVEV (reference sequence). The CDR3 reads CASSLRNSPLHF. The CDR3 region has the DNA TGTGCCAGCAGTTTGCGCAATTCACCCCTCCACTTT.

The chain carries TRBV5-4 and TRBJ2-5; 15 bases map to TRBD2. V lost 5 bases to trimming and J lost 10 bases; unmatched junction nucleotides: 15. Germline CDR1 is SGHNT and CDR2 is YYREEE (reference sequence). CDR3 size: 17 residues. CDR3 sequence reads: CASRPDRTSGGGTGQYF. The CDR3 DNA follows: TGTGCCAGCAGACCTGACAGGACTAGCGGGGGGGGCACTGGCCAGTACTTC. The variable domain in full, completed from reference TRBV5-4 and TRBJ2-5, reads ETGVTQSPTHLIKTRGQQVTLRCSSQSGHNTVSWYQQALGQGPQFIFQYYREEENGRGNFPPRFSGLQFPNYSSELNVNALELDDSALYLCASRPDRTSGGGTGQYFGPGTRLLVL.

The CDR3 region is CASSQDGQWVGYTF. CDR3 nucleotide sequence: TGCGCCAGCAGCCAAGATGGACAGTGGGTTGGCTACACCTTC. The rearrangement joins TRBV4-1 to TRBJ1-2; a possible D gene is TRBD1 (6 bases). The CDR3 covers 14 residues. V lost 0 bases, J lost 7 bases, and 12 bases lay in between. Germline V gives CDR1 MGHRA, CDR2 YSYEKL.

This clone was seen only a few times. This chain joins TRBV5-1 and TRBJ2-6; D uncertain. The CDR3 length is 17 residues. V was cut by 4 bases and J by 1 base, with 15 bases left in between. The germline gives CDR1 SGHRS, CDR2 YFSETQ. The DNA for the CDR3 is TGCGCCAGCAGCCCCGATGCTAGTTTGTCTGGGGCCAACGTCCTGACTTTC. Its protein product is CASSPDASLSGANVLTF. The entire variable domain, with the rest obtained from reference TRBV5-1 and TRBJ2-6, is as follows: KAGVTQTPRYLIKTRGQQVTLSCSPISGHRSVSWYQQTPGQGLQFLFEYFSETQRNKGNFPGRFSGRQFSNSRSEMNVSTLELGDSALYLCASSPDASLSGANVLTFGAGSRLTVL.

This sequence joins TRBV10-1 and TRBJ1-5, with TRBD1 matching 12 bases. CDR1 is WNHNN and CDR2 is SYGVQD in the germline V gene (reference sequence). Losses at the gene ends were 7 bases for V and 8 bases for J; bases not matched to a gene: 12. The CDR3 totals 16 residues. CDR3 sequence: CASTGGTGGYFEPQHF. The CDR3 DNA is TGCGCCAGCACTGGAGGGACAGGGGGCTACTTTGAGCCCCAGCATTTT.

The rearrangement uses TRBV7-9 and TRBJ2-7; 10 positions match TRBD1. J gave up 5 bases and V 2 bases, and 9 bases lay outside the gene matches. The CDR3 totals 16 residues. Per the germline V gene, CDR1 is SEHNR and CDR2 is FQNEAQ (reference sequence). The CDR3 sequence: CASSLSFWDRGHEQYF. The CDR3 region has the DNA TGTGCCAGCAGCTTATCGTTCTGGGACAGGGGCCACGAGCAGTACTTC.

This chain joins TRBV19 and TRBJ2-5, with 8 bases identical to TRBD2. Per germline, CDR1 LNHDA and CDR2 SQIVND (reference sequence). J lost 1 base, V lost 5 bases, and 6 bases had no gene match. This CDR3 region has 15 residues. CDR3 sequence reads: CASSRGLAGQETQYF. DNA for the CDR3: TGTGCCAGTAGTCGGGGCCTAGCGGGCCAAGAGACCCAGTACTTC.

This clone was detected only a few times. The V call is TRBV30, the J call TRBJ1-2; D is uncertain. Germline CDR1 and CDR2: GTSNPN and SVGIG (reference sequence). The CDR3 has 13 amino acids. Trimming removed 0 bases from V and 6 bases from J, with 11 bases in between. CDR3 region: CAWSVEISDGYTF. The CDR3 region has the DNA TGTGCCTGGAGTGTAGAAATTTCGGATGGCTACACCTTC. Complete variable domain (other parts from reference TRBV30 and TRBJ1-2): SQTIHQWPATLVQPVGSPLSLECTVEGTSNPNLYWYRQAAGRGLQLLFYSVGIGQISSEVPQNLSASRPQDRQFILSSKKLLLSDSGFYLCAWSVEISDGYTFGSGTRLTVV.

The gene calls are TRBV4-3 and TRBJ2-7, with D perhaps TRBD2 (5 bases). Trimming cost V 0 bases and J 3 bases, with 12 bases left between them. The CDR3 extends over 15 amino acids. Germline lookup yields CDR1 LGHNA and CDR2 YSLEER. In nucleotides, the CDR3 is TGCGCCAGCAGCCAAGAAGGAGGAAGGGACTACGAGCAGTACTTC. As protein: CASSQEGGRDYEQYF.

In this sample, this clone turned up a few times. CDR3 loop: CASSSGTGNYNEQFF. CDR3 nucleotide sequence: TGCGCCAGCAGCTCGGGGACAGGTAACTACAATGAGCAGTTCTTC. The chain joins TRBV5-1 to TRBJ2-1, with 8 bases that match TRBD1. The CDR3 runs 15 residues. Looked up from germline, CDR1 is SGHRS and CDR2 is YFSETQ. With V trimmed by 3 bases and J by 3 bases, 5 bases remained unmatched.

This clone has a single count. V gene TRBV5-1 combines with J gene TRBJ2-6; D call uncertain. The CDR3 contains 16 residues. Per germline, CDR1 SGHRS and CDR2 YFSETQ. Deletions cut 0 bases from V and 0 bases from J, with 7 bases between. The CDR3 bases are TGCGCCAGCAGCTTGGGGGCAGACTCTGGGGCCAACGTCCTGACTTTC. Its protein is CASSLGADSGANVLTF. Complete variable domain (other parts from reference TRBV5-1 and TRBJ2-6): KAGVTQTPRYLIKTRGQQVTLSCSPISGHRSVSWYQQTPGQGLQFLFEYFSETQRNKGNFPGRFSGRQFSNSRSEMNVSTLELGDSALYLCASSLGADSGANVLTFGAGSRLTVL.

In this sample, this clone turned up once. The chain employs TRBV7-2 and TRBJ1-2; D possibly corresponds to TRBD1 (6 bases). Between the trimmed V and J ends, which lost 5 bases and 4 bases, there was a span of 20 bases. The CDR3 contains 16 residues. Germline V gene data show CDR1 as SGHTA and CDR2 as FQGNSA. CDR3 in amino acids: CASSPGGGGFGYGYTF. The CDR3 DNA reads TGTGCCAGCAGCCCCGGGGGAGGGGGATTTGGCTATGGCTACACCTTC.

This clone was found a few times. This chain connects TRBV5-1 to TRBJ2-1, with 11 nucleotides matching TRBD2. Unmatched junction bases numbered 4, after V lost 1 base and J lost 4 bases. Germline V gene lookup returns CDR1 SGHRS and CDR2 YFSETQ. The CDR3 is 16 amino acids. This CDR3 is CASSLQTSGIYNEQFF. DNA for the CDR3: TGCGCCAGCAGCTTGCAGACTAGCGGGATTTACAATGAGCAGTTCTTC.

This clone showed up just once. For the CDR3, the DNA is TGCGCCAGCAGGAGGACCGGGACTAGCGGTGACTCCTACGAGCAGTACTTC. As protein: CASRRTGTSGDSYEQYF. The chain uses TRBV5-1 and TRBJ2-7; 11 bases fit TRBD2. This CDR3 region has 17 residues. The V gene end was trimmed by 5 bases and the J gene end by 0 bases; junction bases not matched to a gene: 10. Germline values: CDR1 SGHRS, CDR2 YFSETQ.

This clone was seen once. The chain uses TRBV7-2 and TRBJ1-2; TRBD1 is a possible D gene (5 bases). Germline V gives CDR1 SGHTA, CDR2 FQGNSA. V was clipped by 7 bases and J by 8 bases, with 23 bases between them. The length of the CDR3 is 15 residues. CDR3 amino acids: CASNLRVGDSDGYTF. CDR3 coding DNA: TGTGCCAGCAACCTAAGAGTAGGGGACTCAGACGGCTACACCTTC. The variable domain in full, with the rest retrieved from reference TRBV7-2 and TRBJ1-2, is GAGVSQSPSNKVTEKGKDVELRCDPISGHTALYWYRQSLGQGLEFLIYFQGNSAPDKSGLPSDRFSAERTGGSVSTLTIQRTQQEDSAVYLCASNLRVGDSDGYTFGSGTRLTVV.

This clone was observed a handful of times. This chain links TRBV7-9 with TRBJ2-2; the match to TRBD2 covers 14 bases. The CDR3 is 18 residues long. Germline CDR1 is SEHNR and CDR2 is FQNEAQ (reference sequence). J gave up 2 bases and V 2 bases, and 4 bases lay outside the gene matches. The CDR3 DNA is TGTGCCAGCAGCTTAAGGGGACTAGCGGGGGACAACACCGGGGAGCTGTTTTTT. It translates to CASSLRGLAGDNTGELFF.

The rearrangement links TRBV27 to TRBJ1-1; no definite D call. The CDR3 contains 13 residues. Trimming pared 4 bases from V and 0 bases from J, leaving 6 bases between. CDR1 and CDR2 from the germline V gene are MNHEY and SMNVEV (reference sequence). CDR3: CASSSGVNTEAFF. In nucleotides, the CDR3 is TGTGCCAGCAGTTCCGGGGTGAACACTGAAGCTTTCTTT.

V and J are TRBV4-1 and TRBJ1-2; a weak D match, TRBD1 (6 bases). The CDR3 runs to 13 residues. Trimming cost V 5 bases and J 6 bases, with 13 bases left between them. From germline, CDR1 is MGHRA and CDR2 YSYEKL. The CDR3 sequence is CASSRGGSDGYTF. The CDR3 nucleotides read TGCGCCAGCAGCAGAGGGGGATCAGATGGCTACACCTTC.

The chain carries TRBV18 and TRBJ2-7, with D unclear. There are 14 residues in the CDR3. Per germline, CDR1 KGHSH and CDR2 LQKENI. Trimming shortened V by 1 base and J by 0 bases, and 7 bases separated the two germline ends. The CDR3 DNA sequence: TGTGCCAGCTCACCACAGACTTACTCCTACGAGCAGTACTTC. It translates to CASSPQTYSYEQYF.

This chain connects TRBV2 to TRBJ1-5, with a weak D call TRBD1 (5 bases). This CDR3 has 15 residues. V was pared by 5 bases and J by 0 bases, with 11 bases between. Germline V gene lookup returns CDR1 SNHLY and CDR2 FYNNEI. This CDR3 is CASSLRVYSNQPQHF. CDR3 DNA sequence: TGTGCCAGCAGTCTCAGGGTATATAGCAATCAGCCCCAGCATTTT.

Remarks on this clone: Other DNA sequences within the sample encode an identical CDR3. V is TRBV7-2 and J is TRBJ1-5; D remains ambiguous. This CDR3 is 16 amino acids long. Deletions cut 1 base from V and 1 base from J, with 11 bases between. The germline V gene has CDR1 SGHTA and CDR2 FQGNSA. The CDR3 here is CASSLVAGGSNQPQHF. Written as DNA, the CDR3 is TGTGCCAGCAGCTTAGTGGCAGGCGGGAGCAATCAGCCCCAGCATTTT.